This T cell receptor (beta chain) was documented in a study of cytomegalovirus exposure and HLA in healthy donors. Study information: Earlier work reported approximately 110 million unique TCR beta sequences from about 180 million T cells. There were 88 million or so unique TCRs (from HLA-typed donors) in an early data release.

To note about this clone: What it recognizes is unknown.

The J segment lost 7 bases and the V segment lost 6 bases, leaving 6 bases of the junction unmatched. The CDR3 loop spans 14 amino acids. Regarding the study as a whole: Testing in vitro showed a few CMV-associated chains specific for CMV antigens. Immune exposure information comprised only CMV serostatus.

Amplification used 60 Vbeta primers and 13 Jbeta primers. Produced via immunoSEQ multiplex PCR; TCRdb's table is partial and in-frame only. In the table there are roughly 99,000 clones, around 74% of which are singletons. This sequence was found in a woman aged 40 to 50 in good health and CMV-seropositive. The chain employs TRBV23-1 and TRBJ1-6, with TRBD1 identical over 7 bases. TRBV23-1 is an open reading frame whose function is uncertain. Sequencing was done on a sample of PBMCs. The CDR3 here is CASSGDRENSPLHF. DNA for the CDR3: TGCGCCAGCAGCGGAGACAGGGAAAATTCACCCCTCCACTTT.